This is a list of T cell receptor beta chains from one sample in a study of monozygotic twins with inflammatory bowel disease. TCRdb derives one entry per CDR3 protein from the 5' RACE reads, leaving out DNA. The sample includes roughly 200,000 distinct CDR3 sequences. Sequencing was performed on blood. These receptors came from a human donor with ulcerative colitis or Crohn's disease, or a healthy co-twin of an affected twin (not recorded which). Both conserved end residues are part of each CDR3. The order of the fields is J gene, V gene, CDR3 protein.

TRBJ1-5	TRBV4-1	CASSQGWGNQPQHF
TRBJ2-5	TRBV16	CASSQYYKETQYF
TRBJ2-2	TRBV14	CASSQTVSHGELFF
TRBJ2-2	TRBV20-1	CSASRVGGRNTGELFF
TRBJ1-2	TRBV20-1	CSGGGDAPGYTF
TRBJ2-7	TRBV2	CASRAELAGGLHEQYF
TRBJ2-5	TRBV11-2	CASSLQPTPAETQYF
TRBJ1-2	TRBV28	CASRIGQNYGYTF
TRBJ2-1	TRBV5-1	CASSLQLAGSEQFF
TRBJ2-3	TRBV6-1	CASREARGAADTQYF
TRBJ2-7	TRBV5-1	CASSLVGRRSYEQYF
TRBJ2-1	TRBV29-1	CSVGQGPGGEQFF
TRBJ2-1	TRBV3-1	CASSQDGGGGEQFF
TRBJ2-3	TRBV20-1	CSAPTSGVTDTQYF
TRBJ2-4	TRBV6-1	CASRPGEKGSDIQYF
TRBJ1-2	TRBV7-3	CASSPTPTRAPYGYTF
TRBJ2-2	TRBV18	CASSLNGQENTGELFF